Listed here are 19 T cell receptor beta chains from one sample, sequenced in a study of radiotherapy plus CTLA-4 blockade in lung cancer. Only in-frame clones appear in the TCRdb table, and some are missing; sequencing was by immunoSEQ multiplex PCR. This sample has tens of thousands of clones, with around 70% found just once. The source material was peripheral blood, sampled from a patient treated with radiotherapy plus ipilimumab. These receptor sequences come from a human donor with non-small cell lung cancer whose response to radiotherapy plus ipilimumab could not be evaluated.

The V gene is TRBV12-5, the J gene TRBJ2-2; 7 bases align to TRBD2. The CDR3 covers 19 residues. The junction had 16 bases not matched to a gene; V was cut back by 0 bases and J by 6 bases. Germline V gene sequence: CDR1 LGHNT, CDR2 FRNRAP. The CDR3 loop is CASGLVVWSGREKAGELFF. The CDR3 nucleotides are TGTGCTAGTGGTTTGGTAGTATGGTCTGGGCGGGAGAAGGCCGGGGAGCTGTTTTTT. Using reference TRBV12-5 and TRBJ2-2 for the parts outside the CDR3, the full variable domain is DARVTQTPRHKVTEMGQEVTMRCQPILGHNTVFWYRQTMMQGLELLAYFRNRAPLDDSGMPKDRFSAEMPDATLATLKIQPSEPRDSAVYFCASGLVVWSGREKAGELFFGEGSRLTVL.

By sample share, this clone is medium-sized. The chain recombines TRBV15 with TRBJ2-1; TRBD2 agrees at 13 bases. The CDR3 contains 17 residues. V was pared by 4 bases and J by 9 bases, with 12 bases of the junction left unmatched. CDR1 LNHNV and CDR2 YYDKDF come from the germline V gene (reference sequence). The CDR3 region has the DNA TGTGCCACCAGCACTCCGGGACTAGCGGGAAAGGTGGGTGAGCAGTTCTTC. This translates into CATSTPGLAGKVGEQFF.

The chain employs TRBV7-2 and TRBJ2-2, with TRBD2 matching 9 bases. J gave up 7 bases and V 5 bases, and 11 bases lay outside the gene matches. This CDR3 contains 16 residues. In germline, CDR1 is SGHTA, CDR2 FQGNSA. The CDR3 bases are TGTGCCAGCAGCCCGTGGCGGGAGGGCCTCGGCGGGGAGCTGTTTTTT. Its translation: CASSPWREGLGGELFF.

The chain recombines TRBV11-2 with TRBJ2-3; 8 bases line up with TRBD2. Germline loops: CDR1 SGHAT, CDR2 FQNNGV. The CDR3 sequence is 17 residues long. V shed 2 bases, J shed 0 bases, and the junction held 7 bases outside the gene matches. The CDR3 DNA reads TGTGCCAGCAGCTTAAGCCGCCGACTAGCGAGCACAGATACGCAGTATTTT. Protein sequence: CASSLSRRLASTDTQYF.

CDR3: CASRTGVQSPLHF. The CDR3 DNA reads TGTGCCAGCCGGACAGGAGTTCAATCACCCCTCCACTTT. The chain joins TRBV6-5 to TRBJ1-6, with 7 bases identical to TRBD1. Germline V gives CDR1 MNHEY, CDR2 SVGAGI. J lost 10 bases, V lost 8 bases, and 8 bases had no gene match. The CDR3 is 13 residues long.

V is TRBV11-2 and J is TRBJ2-3; D is perhaps TRBD2 (6 bases). The CDR3 length is 15 residues. The V gene lost 5 bases and the J gene lost 4 bases, with 16 bases spanning the gap. Per germline, CDR1 SGHAT and CDR2 FQNNGV. The CDR3 DNA reads TGTGCCAGCAGCCGACGGGGGATCGGTCCAGATACGCAGTATTTT. Its protein product is CASSRRGIGPDTQYF.

This clone has just a few counts. The J gene is TRBJ2-3, the V gene TRBV5-1, with TRBD2 matching 11 bases. CDR1 is SGHRS and CDR2 is YFSETQ in the germline V gene. The CDR3 has 20 amino acids. V trimming: 1 base; J trimming: 0 bases; junction bases outside the gene matches: 13. The CDR3 loop reads CASSLIGTSGFTPSTDTQYF. Written as DNA, the CDR3 is TGCGCCAGCAGCTTGATAGGGACTAGCGGTTTTACCCCTAGCACAGATACGCAGTATTTT.

The sample holds a few counts of this clone. The genes are TRBV7-2 and TRBJ2-1; 11 nucleotides match TRBD2. The length of the CDR3 is 16 residues. Germline V CDR1 and CDR2: SGHTA, FQGNSA. The V gene end was trimmed by 2 bases and the J gene end by 6 bases; junction bases not matched to a gene: 6. Here the CDR3 DNA reads TGTGCCAGCAGCTTATTTACCCTAGCGGGAGGCAATGAGCAGTTCTTC. It yields the protein CASSLFTLAGGNEQFF.

This clone was observed a few times. The chain employs TRBV2 and TRBJ2-1, with TRBD2 identical over 8 bases. After removal of 6 bases from V and 5 bases from J, the junction contained 6 bases not matched to a gene. The CDR3 contains 14 residues. Germline V lookup: CDR1 SNHLY, CDR2 FYNNEI. The CDR3 DNA reads TGTGCCAGCAGCTTAGCGGGATTCAACAATGAGCAGTTCTTC. Amino acid sequence: CASSLAGFNNEQFF.

The chain recombines TRBV5-4 with TRBJ2-7, with D maybe TRBD2 (6 bases). Germline V lookup: CDR1 SGHNT, CDR2 YYREEE (reference sequence). This CDR3 is built from 14 residues. Trimming took 0 bases from V and 2 from J, leaving 9 bases between them. CDR3: CASSLGGTPYEQYF. Here the CDR3 DNA reads TGTGCCAGCAGCTTGGGCGGGACCCCCTACGAGCAGTACTTC.

This clone came up a few times. Distinct nucleotide sequences in the sample also encode this CDR3. The V call is TRBV27, the J call TRBJ2-1; maybe TRBD2 (6 bases). Trimming removed 1 base from V and 0 bases from J, with 10 bases in between. Germline-derived CDR1 and CDR2 are MNHEY and SMNVEV (reference sequence). The CDR3 consists of 16 residues. CDR3 in DNA: TGTGCCAGCAGTTTATTCGCGGGGAGCTCCTACAATGAGCAGTTCTTC. Translation gives CASSLFAGSSYNEQFF.

This sequence joins TRBV5-1 and TRBJ2-3, with 12 bases aligning to TRBD2. V lost 4 bases to trimming and J lost 2 bases; unmatched junction nucleotides: 14. The germline V gene encodes CDR1 SGHRS and CDR2 YFSETQ. This CDR3 is 19 amino acids long. The chain's CDR3 is CASSRSLPGTSGLTDTQYF. The CDR3 DNA is TGCGCCAGCAGCCGGTCACTACCGGGGACTAGCGGGCTCACAGATACGCAGTATTTT. Full variable domain (outside the CDR3, taken from reference TRBV5-1 and TRBJ2-3): KAGVTQTPRYLIKTRGQQVTLSCSPISGHRSVSWYQQTPGQGLQFLFEYFSETQRNKGNFPGRFSGRQFSNSRSEMNVSTLELGDSALYLCASSRSLPGTSGLTDTQYFGPGTRLTVL.

This clone was observed a handful of times. The rearrangement links TRBV4-3 to TRBJ2-7; D is possibly TRBD1 (5 bases). Germline lookup yields CDR1 LGHNA and CDR2 YSLEER. Between the trimmed V and J ends, which lost 2 bases and 4 bases, there was a span of 15 bases. The CDR3 sequence is 15 residues long. CDR3 loop: CASSQNQGAAYEQYF. DNA for the CDR3: TGCGCCAGCAGCCAAAACCAGGGTGCGGCATACGAGCAGTACTTC.

The chain carries TRBV19 and TRBJ1-1; TRBD1 matches at 8 bases. The V gene's germline CDR1 is LNHDA and CDR2 SQIVND (reference sequence). This CDR3 region has 18 residues. Trimming cost V 4 bases and J 0 bases; bases outside gene matches: 13. The CDR3 loop reads CASSRSTGGYAMNTEAFF. CDR3 sequence (DNA): TGTGCCAGTAGTAGGAGCACAGGGGGGTACGCAATGAACACTGAAGCTTTCTTT.

The J gene is TRBJ2-7, the V gene TRBV7-2, with D perhaps TRBD1 (5 bases). Trimming stripped 0 bases from V and 3 bases from J, with 9 bases between. CDR3 length: 14 residues. The germline V gene encodes CDR1 SGHTA and CDR2 FQGNSA. The CDR3 is CASSLAGRSYEQYF. DNA for the CDR3: TGTGCCAGCAGCTTAGCGGGGCGTAGCTACGAGCAGTACTTC.

The chain employs TRBV7-9 and TRBJ2-5, with D possibly being TRBD2 (6 bases). The CDR3 extends over 14 amino acids. Trimming took off 5 bases at V and 2 bases at J, with 12 bases between the two ends. Germline CDR1 SEHNR, CDR2 FQNEAQ (reference sequence). CDR3 sequence reads: CASSPPGVQETQYF. The CDR3 nucleotides are TGTGCCAGCAGCCCGCCGGGAGTGCAAGAGACCCAGTACTTC.

The CDR3 sequence: CASSLPPRGSSTNEKLFF. The CDR3 DNA follows: TGCGCCAGCAGCCTGCCCCCAAGAGGATCATCGACTAATGAAAAACTGTTTTTT. The chain recombines TRBV5-1 with TRBJ1-4; the D is unclear. The germline V gene encodes CDR1 SGHRS and CDR2 YFSETQ. The V and J ends lost 4 bases and 2 bases respectively, with 21 bases between them. The CDR3 totals 18 residues.

J is TRBJ2-7 and V is TRBV18, with a tentative D call TRBD2 (5 bases). The CDR3 is 14 amino acids. With 1 base removed from V and 1 base from J, the gap between germline ends came to 8 bases. Germline lookup yields CDR1 KGHSH and CDR2 LQKENI. As DNA, the CDR3 is TGTGCCAGCTCACCACAGCGGAGATCCTACGAGCAGTACTTC. Protein: CASSPQRRSYEQYF.

This clone was detected only once. The gene calls are TRBV5-5 and TRBJ1-1, with D possibly being TRBD1 (5 bases). Germline CDR1 SGHKS, CDR2 YYEKEE (reference sequence). The CDR3 loop spans 14 amino acids. Trimming shortened V by 0 bases and J by 2 bases, and 8 bases separated the two germline ends. CDR3 nucleotides: TGTGCCAGCAGCTTGGGACAGACTAACACTGAAGCTTTCTTT. Its translation: CASSLGQTNTEAFF. Together with reference TRBV5-5 and TRBJ1-1, the CDR3 gives the full variable domain: DAGVTQSPTHLIKTRGQQVTLRCSPISGHKSVSWYQQVLGQGPQFIFQYYEKEERGRGNFPDRFSARQFPNYSSELNVNALLLGDSALYLCASSLGQTNTEAFFGQGTRLTVV.